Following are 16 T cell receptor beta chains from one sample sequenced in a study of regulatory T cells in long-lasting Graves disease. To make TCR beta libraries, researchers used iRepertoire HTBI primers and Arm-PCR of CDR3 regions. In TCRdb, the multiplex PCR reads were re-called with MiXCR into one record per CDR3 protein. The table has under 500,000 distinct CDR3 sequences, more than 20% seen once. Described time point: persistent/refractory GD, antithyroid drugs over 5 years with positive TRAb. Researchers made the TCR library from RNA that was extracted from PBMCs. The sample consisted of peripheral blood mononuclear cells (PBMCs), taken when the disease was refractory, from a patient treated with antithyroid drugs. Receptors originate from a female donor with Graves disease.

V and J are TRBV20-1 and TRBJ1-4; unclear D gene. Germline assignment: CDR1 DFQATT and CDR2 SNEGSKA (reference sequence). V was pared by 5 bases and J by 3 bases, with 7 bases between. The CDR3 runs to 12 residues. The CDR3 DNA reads TGCAGTGCTTGGGATTCTAATGAAAAACTGTTTTTT. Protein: CSAWDSNEKLFF.

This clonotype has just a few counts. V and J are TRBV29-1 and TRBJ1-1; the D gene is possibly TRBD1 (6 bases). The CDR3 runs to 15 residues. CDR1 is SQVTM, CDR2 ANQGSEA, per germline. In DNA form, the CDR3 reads TGCAGGAGGGGGTTGATAGGTCGTCAGAACACTGAAGCTTTCTTT. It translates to CRRGLIGRQNTEAFF.

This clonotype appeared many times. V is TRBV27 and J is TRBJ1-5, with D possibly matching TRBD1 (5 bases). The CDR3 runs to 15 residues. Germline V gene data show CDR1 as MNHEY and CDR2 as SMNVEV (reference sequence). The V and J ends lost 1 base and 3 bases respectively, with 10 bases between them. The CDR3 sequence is CASSLFRDPNQPQHF. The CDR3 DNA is TGTGCCAGCAGTTTATTCCGGGACCCCAATCAGCCCCAGCATTTT.

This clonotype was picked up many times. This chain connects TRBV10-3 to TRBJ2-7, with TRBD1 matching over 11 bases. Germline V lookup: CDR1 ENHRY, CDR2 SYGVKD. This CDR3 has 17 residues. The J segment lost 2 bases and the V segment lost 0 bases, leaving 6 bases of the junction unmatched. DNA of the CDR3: TGTGCCATCAGTGAGTCGAGGGCGGGACAGGGGGCCTACGAGCAGTACTTC. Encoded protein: CAISESRAGQGAYEQYF.

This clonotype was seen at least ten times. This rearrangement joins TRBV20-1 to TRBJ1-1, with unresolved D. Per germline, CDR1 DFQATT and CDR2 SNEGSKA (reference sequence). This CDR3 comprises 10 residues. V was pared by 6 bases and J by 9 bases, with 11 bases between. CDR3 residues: CSAHHHQAFF. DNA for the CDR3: TGCAGTGCCCATCACCATCAAGCTTTCTTT.

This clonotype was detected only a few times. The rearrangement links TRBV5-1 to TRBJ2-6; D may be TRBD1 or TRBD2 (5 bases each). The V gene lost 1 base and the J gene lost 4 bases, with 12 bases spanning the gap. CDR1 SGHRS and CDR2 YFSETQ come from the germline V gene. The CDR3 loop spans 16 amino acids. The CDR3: CASSLSGARGANVLTF. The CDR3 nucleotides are TGCGCCAGCAGCTTGTCCGGGGCGAGGGGGGCCAACGTCCTGACTTTC.

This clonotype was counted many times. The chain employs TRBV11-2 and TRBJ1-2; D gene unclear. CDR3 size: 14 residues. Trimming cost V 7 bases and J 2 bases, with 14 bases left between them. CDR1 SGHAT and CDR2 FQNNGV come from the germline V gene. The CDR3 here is CASTSARGNYGYTF. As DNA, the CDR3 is TGTGCCAGCACCTCCGCAAGAGGCAACTATGGCTACACCTTC. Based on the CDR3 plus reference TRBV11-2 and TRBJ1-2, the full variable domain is EAGVAQSPRYKIIEKRQSVAFWCNPISGHATLYWYQQILGQGPKLLIQFQNNGVVDDSQLPKDRFSAERLKGVDSTLKIQPAKLEDSAVYLCASTSARGNYGYTFGSGTRLTVV.

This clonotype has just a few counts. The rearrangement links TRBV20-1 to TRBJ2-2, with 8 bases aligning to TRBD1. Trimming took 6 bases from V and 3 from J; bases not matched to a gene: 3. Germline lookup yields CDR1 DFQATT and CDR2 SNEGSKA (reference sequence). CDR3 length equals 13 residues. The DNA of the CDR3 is TGCAGTGCCAACAGGGGGGACACCGGGGAGCTGTTTTTT. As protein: CSANRGDTGELFF.

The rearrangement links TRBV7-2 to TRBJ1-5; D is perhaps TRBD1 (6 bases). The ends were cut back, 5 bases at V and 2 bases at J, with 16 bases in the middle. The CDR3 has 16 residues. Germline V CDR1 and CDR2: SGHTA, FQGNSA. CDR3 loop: CASSQGLSGGNQPQHF. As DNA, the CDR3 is TGTGCCAGCAGCCAAGGACTTTCAGGGGGCAATCAGCCCCAGCATTTT.

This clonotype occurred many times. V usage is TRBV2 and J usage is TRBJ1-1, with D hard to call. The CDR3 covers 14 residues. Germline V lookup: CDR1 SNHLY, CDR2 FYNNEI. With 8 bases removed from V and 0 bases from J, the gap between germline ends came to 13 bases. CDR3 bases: TGTGCCAGCCGACCCAGGCAGATGAACACTGAAGCTTTCTTT. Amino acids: CASRPRQMNTEAFF.

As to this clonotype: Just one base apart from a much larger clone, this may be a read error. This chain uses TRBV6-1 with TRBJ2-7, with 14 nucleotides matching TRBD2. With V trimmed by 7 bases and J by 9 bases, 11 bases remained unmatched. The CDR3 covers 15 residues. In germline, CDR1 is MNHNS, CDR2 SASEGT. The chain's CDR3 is CASILSGLAGARQYF. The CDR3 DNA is TGTGCCAGCATCTTATCGGGACTAGCGGGAGCAAGGCAGTACTTC.

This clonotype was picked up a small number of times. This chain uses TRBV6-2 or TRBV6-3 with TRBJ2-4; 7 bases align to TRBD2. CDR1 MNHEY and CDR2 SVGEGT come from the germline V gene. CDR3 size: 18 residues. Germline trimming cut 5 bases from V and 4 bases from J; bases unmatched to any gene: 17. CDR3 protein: CASSGRSAETSLKNIQYF. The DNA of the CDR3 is TGTGCCAGCAGTGGGCGGTCGGCCGAGACTAGCCTAAAAAACATTCAGTACTTC.

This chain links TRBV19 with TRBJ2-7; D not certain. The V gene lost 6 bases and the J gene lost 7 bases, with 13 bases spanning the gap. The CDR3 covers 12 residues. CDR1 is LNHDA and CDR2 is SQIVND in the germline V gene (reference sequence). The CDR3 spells CASSALGREQYF. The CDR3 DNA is TGTGCCAGTAGCGCGCTAGGAAGGGAGCAGTACTTC.

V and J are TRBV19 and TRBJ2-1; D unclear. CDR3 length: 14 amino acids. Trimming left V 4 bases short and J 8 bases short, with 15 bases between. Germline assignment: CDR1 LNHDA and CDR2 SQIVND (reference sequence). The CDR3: CASSTPTSPHEQFF. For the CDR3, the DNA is TGTGCCAGTAGTACACCGACTTCCCCCCATGAGCAGTTCTTC.

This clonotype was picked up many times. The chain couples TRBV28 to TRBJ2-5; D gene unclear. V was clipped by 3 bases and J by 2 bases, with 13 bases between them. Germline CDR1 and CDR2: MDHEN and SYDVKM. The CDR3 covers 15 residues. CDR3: CASSLGTEPQETQYF. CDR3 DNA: TGTGCCAGCAGTTTGGGTACAGAACCTCAAGAGACCCAGTACTTC.

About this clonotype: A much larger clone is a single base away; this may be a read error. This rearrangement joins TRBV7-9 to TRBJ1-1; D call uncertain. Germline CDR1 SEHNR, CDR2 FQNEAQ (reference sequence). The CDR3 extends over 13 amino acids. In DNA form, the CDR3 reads TGTGCCAGCAGTTTAAAGGCCTTCACTGGAGCTTTCTTT. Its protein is CASSLKAFTGAFF. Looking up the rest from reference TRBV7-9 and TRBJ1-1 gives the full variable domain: DTGVSQNPRHKITKRGQNVTFRCDPISEHNRLYWYRQTLGQGPEFLTYFQNEAQLEKSRLLSDRFSAERPKGSFSTLEIQRTEQGDSAMYLCASSLKAFTGAFFGQGTRLTVV.